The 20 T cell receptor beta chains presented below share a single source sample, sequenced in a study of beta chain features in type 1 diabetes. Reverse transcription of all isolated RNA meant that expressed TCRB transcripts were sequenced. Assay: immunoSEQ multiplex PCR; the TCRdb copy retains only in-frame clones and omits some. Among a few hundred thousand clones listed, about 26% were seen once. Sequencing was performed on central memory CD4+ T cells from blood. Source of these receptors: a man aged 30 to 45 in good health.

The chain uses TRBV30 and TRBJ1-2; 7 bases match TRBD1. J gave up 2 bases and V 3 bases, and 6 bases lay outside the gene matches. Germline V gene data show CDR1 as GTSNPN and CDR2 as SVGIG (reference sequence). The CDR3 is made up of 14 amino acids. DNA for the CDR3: TGTGCCTGGAGGACACCGGGACAGAACTATGGCTACACCTTC. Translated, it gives CAWRTPGQNYGYTF.

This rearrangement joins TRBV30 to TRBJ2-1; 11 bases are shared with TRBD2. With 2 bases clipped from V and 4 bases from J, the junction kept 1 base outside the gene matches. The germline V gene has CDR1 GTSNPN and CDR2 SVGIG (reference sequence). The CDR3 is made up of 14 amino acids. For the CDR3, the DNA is TGTGCCTGGAGTTCTAGCGGGGGGTACAATGAGCAGTTCTTC. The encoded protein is CAWSSSGGYNEQFF. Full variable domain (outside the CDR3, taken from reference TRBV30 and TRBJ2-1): SQTIHQWPATLVQPVGSPLSLECTVEGTSNPNLYWYRQAAGRGLQLLFYSVGIGQISSEVPQNLSASRPQDRQFILSSKKLLLSDSGFYLCAWSSSGGYNEQFFGPGTRLTVL.

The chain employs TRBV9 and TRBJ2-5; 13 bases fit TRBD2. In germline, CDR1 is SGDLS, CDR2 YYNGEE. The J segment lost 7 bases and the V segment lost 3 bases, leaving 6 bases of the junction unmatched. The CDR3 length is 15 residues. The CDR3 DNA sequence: TGTGCCAGCAGCGCCGGGACTAGCGGGACAGTGACCCAGTACTTC. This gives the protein CASSAGTSGTVTQYF.

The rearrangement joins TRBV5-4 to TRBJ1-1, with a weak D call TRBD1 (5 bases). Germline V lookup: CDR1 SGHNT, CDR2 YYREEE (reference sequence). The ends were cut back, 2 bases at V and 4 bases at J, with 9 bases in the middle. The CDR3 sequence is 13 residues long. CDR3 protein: CASSFGRGTEAFF. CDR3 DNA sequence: TGTGCCAGCAGCTTTGGTAGGGGCACTGAAGCTTTCTTT.

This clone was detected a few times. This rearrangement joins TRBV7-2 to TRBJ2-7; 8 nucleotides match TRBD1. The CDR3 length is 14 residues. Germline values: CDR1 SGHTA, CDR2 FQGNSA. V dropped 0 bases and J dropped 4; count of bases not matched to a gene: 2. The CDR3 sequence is CASSLAGQGYEQYF. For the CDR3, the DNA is TGTGCCAGCAGCTTAGCTGGACAGGGATACGAGCAGTACTTC.

The CDR3 reads CASSDELARGYF. For the CDR3, the DNA is TGTGCCAGCAGTGATGAGCTAGCGCGAGGGTACTTC. The V gene is TRBV2, the J gene TRBJ2-5, with TRBD2 as a possible D gene (6 bases). From germline, CDR1 is SNHLY and CDR2 FYNNEI. The CDR3 length is 12 residues. V was trimmed by 3 bases and J by 13 bases, leaving 15 bases between them.

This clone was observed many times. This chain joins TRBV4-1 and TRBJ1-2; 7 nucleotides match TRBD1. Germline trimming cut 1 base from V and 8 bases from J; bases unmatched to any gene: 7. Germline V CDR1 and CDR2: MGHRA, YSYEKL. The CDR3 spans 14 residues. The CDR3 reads CASSQVGQLLGYTF. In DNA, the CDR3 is TGCGCCAGCAGCCAAGTGGGACAGCTTCTCGGCTACACCTTC.

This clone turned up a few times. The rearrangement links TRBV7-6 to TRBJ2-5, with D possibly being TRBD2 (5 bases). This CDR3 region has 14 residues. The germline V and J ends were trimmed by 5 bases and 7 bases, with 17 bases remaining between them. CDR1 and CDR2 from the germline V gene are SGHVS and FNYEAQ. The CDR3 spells CASSPSGIGGTQYF. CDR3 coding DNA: TGTGCCAGCAGCCCCAGTGGGATAGGAGGGACCCAGTACTTC.

CDR3 region: CASSVGGSPETQYF. DNA for the CDR3: TGTGCCAGCAGCGTAGGCGGGAGCCCAGAGACCCAGTACTTC. The gene calls are TRBV9 and TRBJ2-5; 7 nucleotides agree with TRBD2. V lost 0 bases, J lost 4 bases, and 3 bases stayed unmatched. The germline gives CDR1 SGDLS, CDR2 YYNGEE. This CDR3 is built from 14 residues.

The CDR3 DNA reads as TGTGCCAGCAGTATCCGGGACGGAAAAAATTCACCCCTCCACTTT. Amino acid sequence: CASSIRDGKNSPLHF. The V call is TRBV6-1, the J call TRBJ1-6; possibly TRBD1 for D (5 bases). Deletions cut 5 bases from V and 7 bases from J, with 15 bases between. The germline gives CDR1 MNHNS, CDR2 SASEGT. This CDR3 is 15 amino acids long.

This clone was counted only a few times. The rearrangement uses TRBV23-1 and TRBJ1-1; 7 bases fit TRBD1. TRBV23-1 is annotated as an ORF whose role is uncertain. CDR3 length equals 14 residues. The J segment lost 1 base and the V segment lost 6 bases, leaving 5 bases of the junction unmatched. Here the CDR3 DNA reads TGCGCCAGCAGATACAGGGGAGAGAACACTGAAGCTTTCTTT. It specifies CASRYRGENTEAFF.

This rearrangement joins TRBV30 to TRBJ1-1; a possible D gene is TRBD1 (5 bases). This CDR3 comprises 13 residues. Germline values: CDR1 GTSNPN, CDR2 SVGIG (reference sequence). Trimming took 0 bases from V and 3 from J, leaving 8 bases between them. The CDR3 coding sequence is TGTGCCTGGAGTGTAACGGGACACACTGAAGCTTTCTTT. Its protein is CAWSVTGHTEAFF. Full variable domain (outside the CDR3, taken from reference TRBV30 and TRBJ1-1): SQTIHQWPATLVQPVGSPLSLECTVEGTSNPNLYWYRQAAGRGLQLLFYSVGIGQISSEVPQNLSASRPQDRQFILSSKKLLLSDSGFYLCAWSVTGHTEAFFGQGTRLTVV.

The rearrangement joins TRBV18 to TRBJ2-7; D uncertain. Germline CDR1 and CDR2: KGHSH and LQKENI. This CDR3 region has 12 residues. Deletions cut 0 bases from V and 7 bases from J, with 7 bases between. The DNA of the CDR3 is TGTGCCAGCTCACCACCGGCAAGTGAGCAGTACTTC. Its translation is CASSPPASEQYF.

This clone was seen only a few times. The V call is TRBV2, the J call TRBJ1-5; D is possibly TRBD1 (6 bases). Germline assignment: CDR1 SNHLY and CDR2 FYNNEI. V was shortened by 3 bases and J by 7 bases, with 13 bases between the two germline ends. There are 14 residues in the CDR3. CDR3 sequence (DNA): TGTGCCAGCAGTGACCGGCAGGGGAACCAGCCCCAGCATTTT. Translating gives CASSDRQGNQPQHF.

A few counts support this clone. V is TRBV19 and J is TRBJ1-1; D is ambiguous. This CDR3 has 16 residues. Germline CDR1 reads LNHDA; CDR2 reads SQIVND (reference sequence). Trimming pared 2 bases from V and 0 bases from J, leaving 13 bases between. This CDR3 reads CASSIYGRTLNTEAFF. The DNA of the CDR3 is TGTGCCAGTAGTATATACGGGCGAACTCTGAACACTGAAGCTTTCTTT.

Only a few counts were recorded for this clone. CDR3 sequence: CASSLLSRVQETQYF. CDR3 bases: TGTGCCAGCAGTCTACTATCCCGGGTCCAAGAGACCCAGTACTTC. V and J are TRBV28 and TRBJ2-5; D is undetermined. Germline V CDR1 and CDR2: MDHEN, SYDVKM. The germline V and J ends were trimmed by 5 bases and 1 base, with 14 bases remaining between them. The CDR3 covers 15 residues. Variable domain in full (rest from reference TRBV28 and TRBJ2-5): DVKVTQSSRYLVKRTGEKVFLECVQDMDHENMFWYRQDPGLGLRLIYFSYDVKMKEKGDIPEGYSVSREKKERFSLILESASTNQTSMYLCASSLLSRVQETQYFGPGTRLLVL.

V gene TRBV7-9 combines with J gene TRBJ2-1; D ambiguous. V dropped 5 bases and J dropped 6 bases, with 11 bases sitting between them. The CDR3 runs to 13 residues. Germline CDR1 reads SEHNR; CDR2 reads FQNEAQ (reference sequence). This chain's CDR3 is CASSRGVTNEQFF. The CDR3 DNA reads TGTGCCAGCAGCCGTGGGGTAACCAATGAGCAGTTCTTC.

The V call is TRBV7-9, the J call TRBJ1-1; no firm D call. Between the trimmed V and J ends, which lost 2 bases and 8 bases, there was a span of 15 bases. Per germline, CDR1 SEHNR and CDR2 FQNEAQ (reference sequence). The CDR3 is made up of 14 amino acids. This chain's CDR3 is CASSLQDAQQEAFF. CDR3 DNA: TGTGCCAGCAGCTTACAGGACGCTCAGCAGGAAGCTTTCTTT. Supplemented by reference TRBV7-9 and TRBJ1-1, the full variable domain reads DTGVSQNPRHKITKRGQNVTFRCDPISEHNRLYWYRQTLGQGPEFLTYFQNEAQLEKSRLLSDRFSAERPKGSFSTLEIQRTEQGDSAMYLCASSLQDAQQEAFFGQGTRLTVV.

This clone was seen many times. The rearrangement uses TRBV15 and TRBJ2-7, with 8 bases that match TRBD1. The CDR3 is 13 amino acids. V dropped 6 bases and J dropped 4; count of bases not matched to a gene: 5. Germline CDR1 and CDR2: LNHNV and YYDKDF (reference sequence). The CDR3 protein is CATSVGQEYEQYF. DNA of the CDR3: TGTGCCACCAGTGTGGGACAGGAGTACGAGCAGTACTTC.

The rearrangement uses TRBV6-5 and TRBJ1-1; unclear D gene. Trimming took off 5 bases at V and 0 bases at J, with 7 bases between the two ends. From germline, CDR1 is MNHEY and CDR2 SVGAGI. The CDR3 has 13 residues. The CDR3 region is CASSKTMNTEAFF. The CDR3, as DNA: TGTGCCAGCAGTAAAACAATGAACACTGAAGCTTTCTTT.